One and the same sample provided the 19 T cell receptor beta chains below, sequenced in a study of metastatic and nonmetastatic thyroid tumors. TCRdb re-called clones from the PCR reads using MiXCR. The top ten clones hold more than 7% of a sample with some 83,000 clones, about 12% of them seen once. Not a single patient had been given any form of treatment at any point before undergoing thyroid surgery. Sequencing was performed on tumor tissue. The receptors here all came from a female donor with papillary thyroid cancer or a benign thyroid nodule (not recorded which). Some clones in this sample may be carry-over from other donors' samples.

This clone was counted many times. The CDR3 here is CASSHGDTQYF. CDR3 nucleotide sequence: TGTGCCAGCAGCCATGGGGACACTCAGTATTTT. The genes are TRBV6-1 and TRBJ2-3, with D possibly TRBD1 on 6 matching bases. The CDR3 is 11 amino acids. Per the germline V gene, CDR1 is MNHNS and CDR2 is SASEGT. Trimming left V 6 bases short and J 12 bases short, with 13 bases between.

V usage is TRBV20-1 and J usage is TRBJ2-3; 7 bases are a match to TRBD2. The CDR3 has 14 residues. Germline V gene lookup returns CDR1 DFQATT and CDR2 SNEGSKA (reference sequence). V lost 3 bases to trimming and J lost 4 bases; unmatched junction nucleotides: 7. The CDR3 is CSASWRERADTQYF. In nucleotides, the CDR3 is TGCAGTGCTAGTTGGCGGGAGAGGGCAGATACGCAGTATTTT.

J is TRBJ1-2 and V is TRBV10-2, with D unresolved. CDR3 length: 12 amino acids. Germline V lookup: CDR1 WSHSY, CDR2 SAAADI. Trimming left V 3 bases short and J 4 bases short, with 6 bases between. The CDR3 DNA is TGCGCCAGCAGTGATGAAAGCTATGGCTACACCTTC. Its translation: CASSDESYGYTF.

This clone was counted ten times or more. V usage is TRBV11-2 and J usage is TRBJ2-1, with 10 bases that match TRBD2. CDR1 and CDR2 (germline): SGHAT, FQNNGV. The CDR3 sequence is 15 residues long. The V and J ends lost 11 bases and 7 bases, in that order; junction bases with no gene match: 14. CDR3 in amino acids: CAVGTTSGIGNEQFF. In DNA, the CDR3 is TGTGCCGTGGGGACCACTAGCGGGATCGGAAATGAGCAGTTCTTC.

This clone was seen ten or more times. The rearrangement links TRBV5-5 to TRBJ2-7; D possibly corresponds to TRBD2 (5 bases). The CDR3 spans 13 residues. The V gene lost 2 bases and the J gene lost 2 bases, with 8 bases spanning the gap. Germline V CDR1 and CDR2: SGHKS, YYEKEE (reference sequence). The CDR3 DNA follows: TGTGCCAGCAGCTTCCGGGGTACCTACGAGCAGTACTTC. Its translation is CASSFRGTYEQYF.

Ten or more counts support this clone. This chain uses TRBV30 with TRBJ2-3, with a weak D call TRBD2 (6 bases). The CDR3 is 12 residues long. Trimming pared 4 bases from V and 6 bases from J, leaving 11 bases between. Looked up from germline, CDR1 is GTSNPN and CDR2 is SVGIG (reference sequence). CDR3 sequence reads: CAWMGREDTQYF. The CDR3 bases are TGTGCCTGGATGGGACGGGAGGATACGCAGTATTTT.

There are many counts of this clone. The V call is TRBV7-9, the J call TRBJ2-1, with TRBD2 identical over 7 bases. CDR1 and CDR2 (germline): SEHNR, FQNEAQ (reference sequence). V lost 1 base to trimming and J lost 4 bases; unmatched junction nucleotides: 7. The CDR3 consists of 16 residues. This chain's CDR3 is CASSLGALAAYNEQFF. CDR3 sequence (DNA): TGTGCCAGCAGCTTAGGGGCTCTAGCGGCTTACAATGAGCAGTTCTTC.

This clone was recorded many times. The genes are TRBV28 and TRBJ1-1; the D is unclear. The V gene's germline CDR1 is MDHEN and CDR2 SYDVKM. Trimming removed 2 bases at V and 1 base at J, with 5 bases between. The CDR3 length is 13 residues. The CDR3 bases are TGTGCCAGCAGTTTAACCGGGAACACTGAAGCTTTCTTT. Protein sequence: CASSLTGNTEAFF.

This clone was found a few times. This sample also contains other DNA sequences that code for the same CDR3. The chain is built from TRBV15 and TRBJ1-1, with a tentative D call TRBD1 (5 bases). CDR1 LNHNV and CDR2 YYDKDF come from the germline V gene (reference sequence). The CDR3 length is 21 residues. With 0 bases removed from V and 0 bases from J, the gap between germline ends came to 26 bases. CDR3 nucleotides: TGTGCCACCAGCAGAGACGTAGGGGCAGGATCCCCGGGGGGAATGAACACTGAAGCTTTCTTT. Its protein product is CATSRDVGAGSPGGMNTEAFF.

The CDR3 DNA sequence: TGCGCCAGCAGCCAAGATTGGCAGGGAATTATGGACGAGCAGTACTTC. This encodes CASSQDWQGIMDEQYF. The chain links TRBV4-1 to TRBJ2-7, with TRBD1 as a possible D gene (5 bases). CDR3 length: 16 residues. The V gene lost 0 bases and the J gene lost 5 bases, with 17 bases spanning the gap. The V gene's germline CDR1 is MGHRA and CDR2 YSYEKL.

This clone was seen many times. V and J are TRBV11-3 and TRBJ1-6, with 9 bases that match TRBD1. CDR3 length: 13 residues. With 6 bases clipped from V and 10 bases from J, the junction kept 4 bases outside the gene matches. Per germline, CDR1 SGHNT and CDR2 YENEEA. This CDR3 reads CASRDRGGSPLHF. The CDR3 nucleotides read TGTGCCAGCAGGGACAGGGGAGGATCACCCCTCCACTTT.

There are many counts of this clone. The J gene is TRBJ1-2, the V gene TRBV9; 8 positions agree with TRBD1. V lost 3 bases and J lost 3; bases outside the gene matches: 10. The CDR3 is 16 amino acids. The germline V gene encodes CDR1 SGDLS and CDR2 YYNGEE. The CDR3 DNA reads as TGTGCCAGCAGCGGTCCGGACAGGGTGATAGACTATGGCTACACCTTC. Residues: CASSGPDRVIDYGYTF.

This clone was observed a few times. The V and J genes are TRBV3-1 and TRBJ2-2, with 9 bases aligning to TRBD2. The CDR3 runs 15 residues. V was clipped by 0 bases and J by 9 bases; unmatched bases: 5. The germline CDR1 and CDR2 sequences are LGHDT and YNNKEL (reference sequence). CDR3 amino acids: CASSQEREGPWELFF. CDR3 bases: TGTGCCAGCAGCCAAGAGCGGGAGGGCCCCTGGGAGCTGTTTTTT.

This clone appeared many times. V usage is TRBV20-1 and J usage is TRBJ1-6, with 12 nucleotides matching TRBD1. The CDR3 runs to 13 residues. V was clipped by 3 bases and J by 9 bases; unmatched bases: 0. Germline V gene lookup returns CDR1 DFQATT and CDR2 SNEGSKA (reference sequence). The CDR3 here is CSARGQGASPLHF. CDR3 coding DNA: TGCAGTGCTAGGGGACAGGGGGCTTCACCCCTCCACTTT.

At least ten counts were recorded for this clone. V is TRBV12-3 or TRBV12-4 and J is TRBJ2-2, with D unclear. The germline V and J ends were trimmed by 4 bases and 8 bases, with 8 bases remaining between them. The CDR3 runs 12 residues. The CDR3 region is CASSSSRGELFF. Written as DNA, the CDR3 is TGTGCCAGCAGTTCCTCTCGGGGGGAGCTGTTTTTT.

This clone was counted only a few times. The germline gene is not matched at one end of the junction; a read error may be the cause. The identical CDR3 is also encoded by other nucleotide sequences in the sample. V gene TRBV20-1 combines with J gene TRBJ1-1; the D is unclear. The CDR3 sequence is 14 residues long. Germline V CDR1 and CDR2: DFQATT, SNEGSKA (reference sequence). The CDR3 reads CSAAMLGGETEAFF. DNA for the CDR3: TGCAGTGCAGCTATGTTAGGTGGTGAGACTGAGGCTTTCTTT.

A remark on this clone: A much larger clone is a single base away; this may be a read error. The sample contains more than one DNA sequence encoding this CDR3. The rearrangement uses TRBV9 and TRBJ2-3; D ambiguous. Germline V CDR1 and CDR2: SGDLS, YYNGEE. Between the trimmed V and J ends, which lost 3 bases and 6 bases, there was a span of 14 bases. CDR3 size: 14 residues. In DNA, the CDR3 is TGTGCCAGCAGCGAGCGACTTTTCACGGATACGCAGTATTTT. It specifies CASSERLFTDTQYF.

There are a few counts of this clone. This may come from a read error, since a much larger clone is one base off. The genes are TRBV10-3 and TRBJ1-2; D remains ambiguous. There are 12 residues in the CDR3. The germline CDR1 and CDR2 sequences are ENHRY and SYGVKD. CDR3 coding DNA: TGTGACATCACGGGCACCGATTATGGCTACACCTTC. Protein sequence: CDITGTDYGYTF.

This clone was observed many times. DNA of the CDR3: TGTGCCAGCAGTTTAGCGACCGGGGGTGGCTACACCTTC. Protein: CASSLATGGGYTF. The V and J genes are TRBV12-3 or TRBV12-4 and TRBJ1-2, with D perhaps matching TRBD1 (5 bases). CDR3 size: 13 residues. The V gene lost 0 bases and the J gene lost 7 bases, with 9 bases spanning the gap.